The rows below give T cell receptor beta chains drawn from one sample of a study of post-analysis software for immune sequencing data. TCRdb re-called the PCR reads with MiXCR, one entry per CDR3 protein. The data contain some 370,000 distinct CDR3 sequences, roughly 30% of them singletons. The material sequenced was blood. All receptors derive from a girl aged 5 to 17 with multiple sclerosis. Each CDR3 is given with its conserved first and last residue. A D gene is named only where the DNA matches it firmly. A row's size may be missing; if present it is once, few, many or a size class.

size | J | V | D | DNA | CDR3
- | TRBJ2-5 | TRBV12-3/TRBV12-4 | TRBD1 | TGTGCCAGCACCAAATTGGACAGGCCCAGTGAGCAGTACTTC | CASTKLDRPSEQYF
few | TRBJ1-1 | TRBV12-5 | - | TGTGCTAGTGGTTTGAGTCAGACGAACACTGAAGCTTTCTTT | CASGLSQTNTEAFF
- | TRBJ2-2 | TRBV12-5 | TRBD2 | TGTGCTAGTGGTTTTCGGGGGGCGAACACCGGGGAGCTGTTTTTT | CASGFRGANTGELFF
- | TRBJ2-5 | TRBV6-6 | TRBD1 | TGTGCCAGCAGTTACTGGGACAGGGGGCCGGAGACCCAGTACTTC | CASSYWDRGPETQYF
- | TRBJ2-6 | TRBV4-3 | - | TGCGCCAGCAGCCACTCACAGGGGGCCAACGTCCTGACTTTC | CASSHSQGANVLTF
few | TRBJ1-2 | TRBV3-1 | - | TGTGCCAGCAGCCAAGGGTCGGACGCCTGGACCCTCTATGGCTACACCTTC | CASSQGSDAWTLYGYTF
- | TRBJ2-3 | TRBV6-2/TRBV6-3 | TRBD2 | TGTGCCAGCAGTTACCCGACTAGCGGGACCGGGGATACGCAGTATTTT | CASSYPTSGTGDTQYF
few | TRBJ1-5 | TRBV5-1 | TRBD1 | TGCGCCAGCAGTCGCGAGGGGGCCTTCAATCAGCCCCAGCATTTT | CASSREGAFNQPQHF
- | TRBJ2-7 | TRBV5-1 | TRBD2 | TGCGCCAACAGCCCAGCTACTAGCGGGGTGAACGAGCAGTACTTC | CANSPATSGVNEQYF
- | TRBJ2-7 | TRBV29-1 | - | TGCAGCGTTGAATTCGGGCACGAGCAGTACTTC | CSVEFGHEQYF
many | TRBJ2-3 | TRBV20-1 | TRBD2 | TGCAGTGCTAGAGGGGGGGGAGATACGCAGTATTTT | CSARGGGDTQYF
- | TRBJ1-2 | TRBV5-1 | - | TGCGCCAGCAGCTTGGAGGCAGCCGCGGCTCATGGCTACACCTTC | CASSLEAAAAHGYTF
- | TRBJ1-2 | TRBV5-6 | - | TGTGCCAGCAGCTGGGACGTCCGGCCCCCTGAGGCCTACACCTTC | CASSWDVRPPEAYTF
few | TRBJ2-7 | TRBV20-1 | TRBD2 | TGCAGTGCTAGGAGAGCCGAGGGGACTAGAATCGTTCAGCAGTACTTC | CSARRAEGTRIVQQYF
- | TRBJ2-1 | TRBV5-5 | TRBD2 | TGTGCCAGCAGTCCCTCGCGGGGGGCCCTAGGGTATGAGCAGTTCTTC | CASSPSRGALGYEQFF
many | TRBJ1-4 | TRBV5-1 | - | TGCGCCAGCAGCGCGCGAGGGAGGAATGAAAAACTGTTTTTT | CASSARGRNEKLFF
- | TRBJ1-1 | TRBV6-4 | TRBD1 | TGTGCCAGCAGTTGGGACAGGGAGAGCACTGAAGCTTTCTTT | CASSWDRESTEAFF
- | TRBJ1-1 | TRBV28 | - | TGTGCCAGCAGTTTTTGGGGGGCCACTGAAGCTTTCTTT | CASSFWGATEAFF
- | TRBJ2-7 | TRBV7-9 | TRBD2 | TGTGCCAGCAGCTCCAACCGCCCAGGGAGGGAAAACGAGCAGTACTTC | CASSSNRPGRENEQYF
- | TRBJ2-1 | TRBV6-1 | TRBD2 | TGTGCCAGCAGGCCCCCCCCCGGCGGGGGGCACCCCTACAATGAGCAGTTCTTC | CASRPPPGGGHPYNEQFF
- | TRBJ2-7 | TRBV10-3 | - | TGTGCCATCACACAGGGTCGTAGCGACGAGCAGTACTTC | CAITQGRSDEQYF
many | TRBJ2-4 | TRBV12-3/TRBV12-4 | - | TGTGCCAGCAGTTTAGCCGCCTACCCAAAGTACTTC | CASSLAAYPKYF
- | TRBJ2-6 | TRBV13 | - | TGTGCCAGCAGCTTAAGAATAGGCTTTTCCTCTGGGGCCAACGTCCTGACTTTC | CASSLRIGFSSGANVLTF